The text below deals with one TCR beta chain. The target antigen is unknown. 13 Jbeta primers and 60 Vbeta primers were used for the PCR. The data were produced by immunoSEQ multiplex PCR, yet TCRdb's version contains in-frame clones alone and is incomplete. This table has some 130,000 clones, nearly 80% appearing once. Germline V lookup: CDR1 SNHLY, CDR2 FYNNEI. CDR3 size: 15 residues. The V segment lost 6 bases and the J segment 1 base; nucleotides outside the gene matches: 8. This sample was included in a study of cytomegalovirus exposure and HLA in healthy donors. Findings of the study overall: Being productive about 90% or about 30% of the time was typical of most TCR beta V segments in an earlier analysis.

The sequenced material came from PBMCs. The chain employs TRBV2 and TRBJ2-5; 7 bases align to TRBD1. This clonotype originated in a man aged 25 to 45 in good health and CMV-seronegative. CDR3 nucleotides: TGTGCCAGCAGCGAACAGGGGCCGACCCAAGAGACCCAGTACTTC. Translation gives CASSEQGPTQETQYF.